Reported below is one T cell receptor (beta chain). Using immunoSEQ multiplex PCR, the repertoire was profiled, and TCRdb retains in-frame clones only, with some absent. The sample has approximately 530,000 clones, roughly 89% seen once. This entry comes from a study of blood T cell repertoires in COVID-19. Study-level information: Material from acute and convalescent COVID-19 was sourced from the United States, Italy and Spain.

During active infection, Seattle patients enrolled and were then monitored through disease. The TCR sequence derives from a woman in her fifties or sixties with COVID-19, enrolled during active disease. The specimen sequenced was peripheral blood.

The CDR3 DNA reads TGTGCCAGCTCACTCTATACAGGGGGCGATGAGCAGTTCTTC. Protein: CASSLYTGGDEQFF. The chain is built from TRBV18 and TRBJ2-1; TRBD1 aligns across 9 bases. V gave up 4 bases and J gave up 8 bases; unmatched junction bases: 6. The CDR3 is 14 amino acids. Germline assignment: CDR1 KGHSH and CDR2 LQKENI.